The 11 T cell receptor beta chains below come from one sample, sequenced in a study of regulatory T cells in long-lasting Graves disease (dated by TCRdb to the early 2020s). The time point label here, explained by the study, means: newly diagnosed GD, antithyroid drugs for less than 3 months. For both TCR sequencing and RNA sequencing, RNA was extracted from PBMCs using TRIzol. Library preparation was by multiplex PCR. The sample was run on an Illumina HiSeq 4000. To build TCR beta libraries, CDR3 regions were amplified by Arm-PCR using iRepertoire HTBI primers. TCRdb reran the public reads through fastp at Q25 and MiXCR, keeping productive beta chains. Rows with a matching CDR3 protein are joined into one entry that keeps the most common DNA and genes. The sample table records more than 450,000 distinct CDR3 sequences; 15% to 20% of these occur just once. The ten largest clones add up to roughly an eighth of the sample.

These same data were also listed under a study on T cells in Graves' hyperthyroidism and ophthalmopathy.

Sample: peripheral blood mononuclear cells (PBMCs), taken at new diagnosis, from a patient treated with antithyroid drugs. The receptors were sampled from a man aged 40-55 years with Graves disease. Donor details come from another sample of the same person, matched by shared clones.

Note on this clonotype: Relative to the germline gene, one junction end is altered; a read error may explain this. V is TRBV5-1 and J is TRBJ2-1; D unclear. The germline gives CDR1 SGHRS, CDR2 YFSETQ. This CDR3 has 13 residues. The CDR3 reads CASSSGPDNEQFF. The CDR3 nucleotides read TGTGCCAGCAGCTCCGGGCCTGACAATGAGCAGTTCTTC.

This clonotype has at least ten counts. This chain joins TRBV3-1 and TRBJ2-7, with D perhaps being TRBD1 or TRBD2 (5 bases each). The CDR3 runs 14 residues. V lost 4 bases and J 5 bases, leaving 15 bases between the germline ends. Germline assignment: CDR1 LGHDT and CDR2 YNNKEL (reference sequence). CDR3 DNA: TGTGCCAGCAGCCTGCTCCAGGGACCCAACGAGCAGTACTTC. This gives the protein CASSLLQGPNEQYF.

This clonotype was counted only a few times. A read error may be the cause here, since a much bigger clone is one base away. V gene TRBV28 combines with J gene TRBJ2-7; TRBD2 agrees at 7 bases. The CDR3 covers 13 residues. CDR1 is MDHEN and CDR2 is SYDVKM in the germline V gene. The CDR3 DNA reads TGTGTCAGCAGTTTCGGGGGGAACTACGAGCAGTACTTC. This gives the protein CVSSFGGNYEQYF.

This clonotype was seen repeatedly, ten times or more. This CDR3 is CASRDRGDLASNQPQHF. For the CDR3, the DNA is TGCGCCAGCAGAGACAGGGGGGACCTAGCGAGCAATCAGCCCCAGCATTTT. The V and J genes are TRBV10-2 and TRBJ1-5; 9 bases fit TRBD1. The germline V gene has CDR1 WSHSY and CDR2 SAAADI. The CDR3 is 17 residues long. J lost 1 base, V lost 6 bases, and 10 bases had no gene match.

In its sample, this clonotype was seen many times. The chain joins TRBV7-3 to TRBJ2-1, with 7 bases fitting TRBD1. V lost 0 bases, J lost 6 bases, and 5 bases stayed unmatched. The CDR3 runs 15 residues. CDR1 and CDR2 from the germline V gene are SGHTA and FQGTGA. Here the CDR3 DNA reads TGTGCCAGCAGCTTAACCGCGACAGGGATCAATGAGCAGTTCTTC. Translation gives CASSLTATGINEQFF. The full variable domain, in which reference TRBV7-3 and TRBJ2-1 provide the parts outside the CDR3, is GAGVSQTPSNKVTEKGKYVELRCDPISGHTALYWYRQSLGQGPEFLIYFQGTGAADDSGLPNDRFFAVRPEGSVSTLKIQRTERGDSAVYLCASSLTATGINEQFFGPGTRLTVL.

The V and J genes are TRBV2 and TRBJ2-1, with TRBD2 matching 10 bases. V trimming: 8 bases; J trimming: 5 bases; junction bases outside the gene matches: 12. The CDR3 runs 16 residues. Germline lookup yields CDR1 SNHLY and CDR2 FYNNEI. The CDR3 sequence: CASRDPRTSGNNEQFF. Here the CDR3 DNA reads TGTGCCAGCCGAGATCCCCGGACTAGCGGAAACAATGAGCAGTTCTTC.

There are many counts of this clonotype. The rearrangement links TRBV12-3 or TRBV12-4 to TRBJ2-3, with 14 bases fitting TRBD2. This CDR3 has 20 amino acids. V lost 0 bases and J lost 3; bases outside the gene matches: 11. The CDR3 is CASSLALPGLAGEGTDTQYF. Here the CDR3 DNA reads TGTGCCAGCAGTTTAGCCCTCCCGGGACTAGCGGGAGAAGGGACAGATACGCAGTATTTT.

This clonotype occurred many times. The CDR3, as DNA: TGCAGTGCTAGAGCCGGGACAGGGACGGGAGAGACCCAGTACTTC. It encodes CSARAGTGTGETQYF. The V gene is TRBV20-1, the J gene TRBJ2-5; TRBD1 matches at 9 bases. The junction had 7 bases not matched to a gene; V was cut back by 1 base and J by 4 bases. The germline V gene has CDR1 DFQATT and CDR2 SNEGSKA (reference sequence). The CDR3 has 15 residues.

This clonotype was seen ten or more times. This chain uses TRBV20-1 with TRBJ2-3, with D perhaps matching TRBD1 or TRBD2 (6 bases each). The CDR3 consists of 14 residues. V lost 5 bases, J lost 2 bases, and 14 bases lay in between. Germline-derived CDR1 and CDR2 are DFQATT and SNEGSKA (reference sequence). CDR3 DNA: TGCAGTGCTCCCCTAGGGGGGTCCACAGATACGCAGTATTTT. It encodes CSAPLGGSTDTQYF.

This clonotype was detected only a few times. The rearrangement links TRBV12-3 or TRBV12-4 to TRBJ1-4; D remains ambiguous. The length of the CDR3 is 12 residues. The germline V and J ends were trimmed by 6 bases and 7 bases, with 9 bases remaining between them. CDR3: CASSRWGEKLFF. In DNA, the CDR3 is TGTGCCAGCAGCCGATGGGGTGAAAAACTGTTTTTT.

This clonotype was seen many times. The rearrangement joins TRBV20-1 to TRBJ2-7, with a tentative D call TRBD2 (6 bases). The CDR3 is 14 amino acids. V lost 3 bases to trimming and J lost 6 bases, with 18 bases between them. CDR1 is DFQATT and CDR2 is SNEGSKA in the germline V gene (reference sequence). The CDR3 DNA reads TGCAGTGCTAGTACGACTAGAGGTTCACTCGAGCAGTACTTC. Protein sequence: CSASTTRGSLEQYF.